This TCR beta chain was sequenced in a study of blood T cell repertoires in COVID-19. As for the study in general: Spain, Italy and the United States supplied samples that represented acute and convalescent COVID-19.

Assay used: immunoSEQ multiplex PCR; TCRdb lists only in-frame clones, some missing. The sample records under 350,000 clones, about 89% being singletons. Germline values: CDR1 MNHEY, CDR2 SVGAGI. Trimming left V 4 bases short and J 5 bases short, with 11 bases between. CDR3 length: 13 residues. Sequencing input: peripheral blood. This receptor was obtained from a middle-aged man with acute or convalescent COVID-19. The chain is built from TRBV6-5 and TRBJ1-2; D is possibly TRBD1 (6 bases). The CDR3 DNA reads as TGTGCCAGCAGTTTCGGGACATCGTATGGCTACACCTTC. The encoded protein is CASSFGTSYGYTF.